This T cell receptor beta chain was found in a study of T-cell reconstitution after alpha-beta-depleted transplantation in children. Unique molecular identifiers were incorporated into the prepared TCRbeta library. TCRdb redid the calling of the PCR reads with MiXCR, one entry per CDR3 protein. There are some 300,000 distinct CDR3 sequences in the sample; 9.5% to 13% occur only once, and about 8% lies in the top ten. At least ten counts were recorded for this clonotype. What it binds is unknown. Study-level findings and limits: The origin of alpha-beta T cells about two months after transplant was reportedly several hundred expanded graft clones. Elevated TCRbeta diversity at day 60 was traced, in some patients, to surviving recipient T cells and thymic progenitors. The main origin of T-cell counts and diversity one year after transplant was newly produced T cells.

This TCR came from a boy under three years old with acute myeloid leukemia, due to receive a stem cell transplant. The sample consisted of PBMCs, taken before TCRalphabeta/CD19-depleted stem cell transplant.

CDR3 loop: CASSFRSTDTQYF. In DNA form, the CDR3 reads TGTGCCAGCAGTTTTCGGAGCACAGATACGCAGTATTTT. J is TRBJ2-3 and V is TRBV12-3 or TRBV12-4; D not resolved. The CDR3 is made up of 13 amino acids. Deletions cut 3 bases from V and 0 bases from J, with 4 bases between.